The rows below give T cell receptor beta chains drawn from one sample of a study of blood T cells in healthy people across ages. TCRdb redid the calling of the 5' RACE reads with MiXCR, one entry per CDR3 protein. The data contain hundreds of thousands of distinct CDR3 sequences, around 41% of them singletons. Sequencing used blood. The receptors derive from an elderly man in good health. Both conserved end residues are part of each CDR3. Fields, in order: clone size, J gene, D gene, V gene, CDR3 DNA, CDR3 protein. A D gene is named only where the DNA matches it firmly. Where a row states a size, it is once, few, many or the class of an expanded clone; other rows omit it.

. | TRBJ1-5 | . | TRBV6-1 | TGTGCCAGCAGTGATCAGGGTGCGGGCAATCAGCCCCAGCATTTT | CASSDQGAGNQPQHF
many | TRBJ1-4 | . | TRBV25-1 | TGTGCCAGCAGTCCCGAAGGTGAAAAACTGTTTTTT | CASSPEGEKLFF
many | TRBJ2-3 | TRBD1 | TRBV29-1 | TGCAGCGTTGGGGGACAGTACACAGATACGCAGTATTTT | CSVGGQYTDTQYF
few | TRBJ2-5 | TRBD1 | TRBV3-1 | TGTGCCAGCAGCCAAGAGTTTCGGACAGGAGAGACCCAGTACTTC | CASSQEFRTGETQYF
. | TRBJ2-7 | TRBD1 | TRBV20-1 | TGCAGTGCTACGACCGGGACAGGGGACCACGAGCAGTACTTC | CSATTGTGDHEQYF
. | TRBJ2-3 | TRBD1 | TRBV6-6 | TGTGCCAGCAGGTATACCGGGACAGAAGGACATACGCAGTATTTT | CASRYTGTEGHTQYF
medium-sized | TRBJ1-2 | TRBD1 | TRBV7-9 | TGTGCCAGCAGCTTAGGGACAGGGACTCTTGGCTACACCTTC | CASSLGTGTLGYTF
. | TRBJ1-1 | TRBD1 | TRBV6-2/TRBV6-3 | TGTGCCAGCAGGACCACAGGGGGCCTAGACACTGAAGCTTTCTTT | CASRTTGGLDTEAFF
. | TRBJ2-7 | . | TRBV4-1 | TGCGCCAGCAGCCAAGAAACAGGGTTGAGCTCCTACGAGCAGTACTTC | CASSQETGLSSYEQYF
. | TRBJ2-7 | . | TRBV18 | TGTGCCAGCTCACGGGGCGCGGCAATCTACGAGCAGTACTTC | CASSRGAAIYEQYF
few | TRBJ2-3 | . | TRBV2 | TGTGCCAGCAGCGTGGAACCGGCGGCGGATACGCAGTATTTT | CASSVEPAADTQYF
. | TRBJ2-2 | . | TRBV5-1 | TGCGCCAGCAGCTTGGCCTCGCAGGGGTCTAACACCGGGGAGCTGTTTTTT | CASSLASQGSNTGELFF
many | TRBJ2-1 | . | TRBV7-2 | TGTGCCAGCAGCCTACAGCCTCTCTACTCCTACAATGAGCAGTTCTTC | CASSLQPLYSYNEQFF
. | TRBJ2-2 | TRBD1 | TRBV24-1 | TGTGCCACCAGTGATTGGGGACAGGGAAATACCGGGGAGCTGTTTTTT | CATSDWGQGNTGELFF
few | TRBJ2-5 | TRBD2 | TRBV20-1 | TGCAGTGCTCAAACTACCGCGGGGGGGTATGAGACCCAGTACTTC | CSAQTTAGGYETQYF
few | TRBJ1-5 | . | TRBV12-3/TRBV12-4 | TGTGCCAGCAGCCGCCGGAATAGCAATCAGCCCCAGCATTTT | CASSRRNSNQPQHF
. | TRBJ2-5 | . | TRBV20-1 | TGCAGTGCTAGAGTCCCGGGCCCGATAGAGACCCAGTACTTC | CSARVPGPIETQYF
few | TRBJ2-3 | TRBD1 | TRBV27 | TGTGCCAGCAGGGGACAGGGATTAGATACGCAGTATTTT | CASRGQGLDTQYF
. | TRBJ2-4 | . | TRBV20-1 | TGCAGTGCTAGAGATGGGACCGGGCCCAAAAACATTCAGTACTTC | CSARDGTGPKNIQYF
. | TRBJ2-7 | . | TRBV7-2 | TGTGCCTGCAGCTTACCCGGGGTGCCCTACGAGCAGTACTTC | CACSLPGVPYEQYF
. | TRBJ1-6 | . | TRBV20-1 | TGCAGTGCTAGAGATCAAGGGCCGCAGGGGACCCTCCACTTT | CSARDQGPQGTLHF